This TCR beta chain was identified during a study of T cells in narcolepsy. TCRdb keeps only in-frame clones here, not all; method: immunoSEQ multiplex PCR. Among roughly 34,000 clones listed, about four fifths were seen once. The CDR3 runs to 14 residues. Trimming removed 5 bases at V and 8 bases at J, with 18 bases between. Germline V gene lookup returns CDR1 LNHDA and CDR2 SQIVND (reference sequence). The sequence was obtained from a human donor with narcolepsy. The rearrangement joins TRBV19 to TRBJ1-2, with D possibly TRBD1 on 5 matching bases. Sequenced material: CD45RA- memory CD4+ T cells from PBMCs. The CDR3 bases are TGTGCCAGTAGTTTCCTGACCCAGGGATCCGGCTACACCTTC. It specifies CASSFLTQGSGYTF.